A selection of T cell receptor beta chains follows, all from one sample in a study of OX40 agonist ivuxolimab in advanced cancers. The method was immunoSEQ multiplex PCR; TCRdb's version includes in-frame clones alone and lacks a portion of them. Altogether 70,000 to 80,000 clones are present, 86% being singletons, with the ten largest covering 0.7% to 0.9%. Sequencing was performed on CD4+ or CD8+ T cells sorted from blood, taken in a trial of the OX40 agonist ivuxolimab. These TCRs come from an adult with an advanced solid tumor such as melanoma, head and neck, liver or kidney cancer. The CDR3 runs from the conserved cysteine through the conserved F or W. Some rows have no size entry. The others give once, few or many, or a class for an expanded clone.

clone_size v_call cdr3_aa
NA TRBV7-9 CASSQRGSSYNEQFF
NA TRBV7-9 CASSWNRDTEAFF
NA TRBV6-5 CASSEGPANEKLFF
NA TRBV29-1 CSVGDASYNEQFF
NA TRBV2 CASSGGSLSYEQYF
NA TRBV7-9 CASSPGTGHEKLFF
NA TRBV19 CASSPGTASGDTEAFF
NA TRBV9 CASTTKTDSYEQYF
once TRBV11-2 CASSYGGVGGYTF
NA TRBV7-9 CASSLGQGLDYGYTF
NA TRBV5-1 CASSLGGQGAADTQYF
NA TRBV7-2 CASSPVGSNEKLFF
NA TRBV10-3 CAISESFWDFNQPQHF
NA TRBV7-8 CASSLTAGTNTGELFF
NA TRBV6-1 CASTWTSGGYNEQFF
NA TRBV5-7 CASSPRDRETYGYTF
once TRBV7-2 CASSPGLATDTQYF
NA TRBV18 CASSPFVGQAAYEQYF
NA TRBV6-5 CASSYRDSSNYGYTF
NA TRBV7-3 CASSLGAGVLYEQYF
NA TRBV5-4 CASSSNRLAGPYEQYF
NA TRBV19 CASSIPYAGSYNEQFF
NA TRBV18 CASSPGASYEQYF
once TRBV10-3 CAITQGPSNYGYTF
NA TRBV19 CASSIGGYNEQFF
once TRBV9 CASSVEGANYGYTF
NA TRBV27 CASTSRGGGYNEQFF
NA TRBV2 CASSDTGGAGANVLTF
NA TRBV28 CASSPWGRENYEQYF
NA TRBV7-9 CASSDRGEQYF
NA TRBV6-5 CASSYGQGFYGYTF
NA TRBV2 CASSTDRADEKLFF
NA TRBV11-3 CASSQGATSGGQETQYF
NA TRBV30 CAWSRLPKGAGEQFF
NA TRBV10-3 CAISDTTNEKLFF
NA TRBV15 CATSRVGGLPYGQYF
NA TRBV18 CASSPTYRETNTGELFF
NA TRBV6-1 CASSESVEPKF
NA TRBV28 CASRSQGSTGNTIYF
NA TRBV18 CASSPLKGFTEAFF
NA TRBV6-6 CASSTGAGVYNEQFF
NA TRBV9 CASSVMPSAGAPLHF
NA TRBV28 CASSPLGSGRTRYSYNEQFF
NA TRBV6-5 CASSYWGRSNTEAFF
NA TRBV7-9 CASSPDIKLFF
NA TRBV5-1 CASSRTSGGTYEQYF
NA TRBV7-2 CASSLDGGETQYF
NA TRBV11-3 CASSLDEWGTENTGELFF
few TRBV6-6 CASSSQGGTEAFF
NA TRBV6-5 CASRPRQGSYEQYF
few TRBV5-1 CASSIGQGVEPQHF